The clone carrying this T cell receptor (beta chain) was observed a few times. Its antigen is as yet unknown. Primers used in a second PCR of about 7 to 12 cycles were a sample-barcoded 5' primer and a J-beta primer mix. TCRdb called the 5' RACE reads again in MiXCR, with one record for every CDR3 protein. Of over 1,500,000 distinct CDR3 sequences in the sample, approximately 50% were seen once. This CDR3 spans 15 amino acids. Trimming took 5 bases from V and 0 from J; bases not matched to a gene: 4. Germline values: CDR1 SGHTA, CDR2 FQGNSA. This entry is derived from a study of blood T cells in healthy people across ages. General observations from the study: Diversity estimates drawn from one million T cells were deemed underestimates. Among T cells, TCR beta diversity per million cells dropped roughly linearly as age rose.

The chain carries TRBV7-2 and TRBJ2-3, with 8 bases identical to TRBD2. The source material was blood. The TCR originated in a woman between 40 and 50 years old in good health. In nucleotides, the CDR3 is TGTGCCAGCAGCCACAGCGGGGGCAGCACAGATACGCAGTATTTT. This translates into CASSHSGGSTDTQYF.